This record looks at one T cell receptor (beta chain) sequence and its context. A second PCR of roughly 7 to 11 cycles used a sample-barcoded 5' primer and a J-beta primer mix. TCRdb called the 5' RACE reads again in MiXCR, with one record for every CDR3 protein. The sample consists of some 900,000 distinct CDR3 sequences, around 48% of them appearing once. The data derive from a study of blood T cells in healthy people across ages. Trimming cost V 4 bases and J 6 bases, with 17 bases left between them. This CDR3 region has 15 residues. The V gene's germline CDR1 is MNHEY and CDR2 SVGEGT. The genes are TRBV6-2 or TRBV6-3 and TRBJ2-3, with D possibly called TRBD1 or TRBD2 (5 bases each). The TCR sequence derives from a man in his thirties or forties in good health. Sequenced input: blood. In DNA form, the CDR3 reads TGTGCCAGCAGTTCAACCGGGACCTCGGCGGATACGCAGTATTTT. This gives the protein CASSSTGTSADTQYF.